This TCR beta chain appears in the sequencing data of a study of blood T cell repertoires in COVID-19. Study details: Sites across the United States, Italy and Spain contributed samples from acute and convalescent COVID-19. In each case, the material was cDNA or gDNA derived from T cells, B-cell-depleted T cells, or PBMCs.

CDR3 size: 13 residues. CDR1 is SGHRS and CDR2 is YFSETQ in the germline V gene. The V gene lost 0 bases and the J gene lost 7 bases, with 10 bases spanning the gap. Authors' methods: For nucleated cells, counts were estimated from reference gene primer amplification. Here immunoSEQ multiplex PCR was the method, and the copy in TCRdb shows in-frame clones only, minus some. That table gives V, J and clone size, and the DNA gave D and trimming. The repertoire holds 75,000 to 95,000 clones, with 70% to 90% as singletons. The sequencing sample was made of peripheral blood. This receptor was identified in a man aged 45-65 years with active COVID-19. The chain has TRBV5-1 and TRBJ1-1; no reliable D call. The CDR3 region is CASSLAENHEAFF. The CDR3 DNA is TGCGCCAGCAGCTTGGCCGAGAACCATGAAGCTTTCTTT.